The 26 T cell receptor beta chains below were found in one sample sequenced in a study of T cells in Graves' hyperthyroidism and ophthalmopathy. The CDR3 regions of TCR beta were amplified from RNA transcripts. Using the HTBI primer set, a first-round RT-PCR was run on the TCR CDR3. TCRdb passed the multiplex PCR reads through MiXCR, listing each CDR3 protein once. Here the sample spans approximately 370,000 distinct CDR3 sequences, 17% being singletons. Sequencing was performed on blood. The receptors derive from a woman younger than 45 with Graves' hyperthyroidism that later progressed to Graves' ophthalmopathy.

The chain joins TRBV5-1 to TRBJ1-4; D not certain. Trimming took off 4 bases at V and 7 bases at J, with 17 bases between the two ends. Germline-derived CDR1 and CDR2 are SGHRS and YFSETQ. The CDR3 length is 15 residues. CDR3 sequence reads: CASSPSERVFEKLFF. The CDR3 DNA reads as TGCGCCAGCAGCCCGTCAGAGCGAGTTTTTGAAAAACTGTTTTTT.

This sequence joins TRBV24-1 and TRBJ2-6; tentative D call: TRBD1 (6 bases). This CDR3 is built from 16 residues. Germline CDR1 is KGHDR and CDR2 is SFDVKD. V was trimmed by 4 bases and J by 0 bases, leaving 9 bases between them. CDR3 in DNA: TGTGCCACCAGTGAACCGGACAGCTCTGGGGCCAACGTCCTGACTTTC. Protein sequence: CATSEPDSSGANVLTF.

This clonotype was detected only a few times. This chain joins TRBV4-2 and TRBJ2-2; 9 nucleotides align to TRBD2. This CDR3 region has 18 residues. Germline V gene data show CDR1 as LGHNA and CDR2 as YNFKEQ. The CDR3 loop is CAQLTRIAGAGGTGELFF. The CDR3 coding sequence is TGTGCTCAGCTAACGAGGATAGCGGGGGCGGGTGGCACCGGGGAGCTGTTTTTT.

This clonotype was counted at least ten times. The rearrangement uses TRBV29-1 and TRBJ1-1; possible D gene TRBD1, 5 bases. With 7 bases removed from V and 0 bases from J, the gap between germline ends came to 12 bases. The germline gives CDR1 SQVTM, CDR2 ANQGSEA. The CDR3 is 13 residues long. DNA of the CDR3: TGCAGCGCGGCCAGGGTTATGAACACTGAAGCTTTCTTT. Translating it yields CSAARVMNTEAFF.

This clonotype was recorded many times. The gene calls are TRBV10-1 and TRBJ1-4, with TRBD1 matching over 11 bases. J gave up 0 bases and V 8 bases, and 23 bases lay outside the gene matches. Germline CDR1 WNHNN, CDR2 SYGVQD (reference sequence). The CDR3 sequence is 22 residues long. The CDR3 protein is CASPIPRDRGCESHATNEKLFF. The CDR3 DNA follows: TGCGCCAGCCCTATCCCCCGGGACAGGGGGTGCGAGAGTCATGCAACTAATGAAAAACTGTTTTTT.

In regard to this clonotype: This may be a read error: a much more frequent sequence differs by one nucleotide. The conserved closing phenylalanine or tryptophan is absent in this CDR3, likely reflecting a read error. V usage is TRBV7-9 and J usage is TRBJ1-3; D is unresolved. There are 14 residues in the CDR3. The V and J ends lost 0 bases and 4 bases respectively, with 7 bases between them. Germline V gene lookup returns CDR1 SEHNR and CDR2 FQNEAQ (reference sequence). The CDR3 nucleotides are TGTGCCAGCAGCTTAGCGGTCAGAGGAAACACCATATATTCT. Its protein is CASSLAVRGNTIYS.

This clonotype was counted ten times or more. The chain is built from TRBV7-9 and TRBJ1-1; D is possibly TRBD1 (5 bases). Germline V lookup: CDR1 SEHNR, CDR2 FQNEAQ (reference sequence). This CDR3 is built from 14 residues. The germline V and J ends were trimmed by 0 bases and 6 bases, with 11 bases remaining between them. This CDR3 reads CASSLAGGGPEAFF. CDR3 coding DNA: TGTGCCAGCAGCTTAGCGGGTGGGGGTCCTGAAGCTTTCTTT.

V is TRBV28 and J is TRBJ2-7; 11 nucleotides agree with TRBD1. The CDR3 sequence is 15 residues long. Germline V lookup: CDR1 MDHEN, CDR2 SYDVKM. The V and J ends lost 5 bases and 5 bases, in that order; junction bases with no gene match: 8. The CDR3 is CASSPRRTGGHEQYF. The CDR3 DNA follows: TGTGCCAGCAGTCCCAGGAGGACAGGGGGCCACGAGCAGTACTTC.

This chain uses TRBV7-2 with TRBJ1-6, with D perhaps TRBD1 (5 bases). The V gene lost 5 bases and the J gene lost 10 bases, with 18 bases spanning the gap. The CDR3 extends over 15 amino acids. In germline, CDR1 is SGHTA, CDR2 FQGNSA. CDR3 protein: CASSEDWGLGSPLHF. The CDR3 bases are TGTGCCAGCAGCGAGGACTGGGGGTTGGGGTCACCCCTCCACTTT.

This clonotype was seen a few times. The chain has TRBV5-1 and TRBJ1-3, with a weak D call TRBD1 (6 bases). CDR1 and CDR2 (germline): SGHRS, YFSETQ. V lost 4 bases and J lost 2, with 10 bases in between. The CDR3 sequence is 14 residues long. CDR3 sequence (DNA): TGCGCCAGCAGCCCAACAGGGACTGGAAACACCATATATTTT. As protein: CASSPTGTGNTIYF. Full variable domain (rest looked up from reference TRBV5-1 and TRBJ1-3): KAGVTQTPRYLIKTRGQQVTLSCSPISGHRSVSWYQQTPGQGLQFLFEYFSETQRNKGNFPGRFSGRQFSNSRSEMNVSTLELGDSALYLCASSPTGTGNTIYFGEGSWLTVV.

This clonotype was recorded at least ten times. The CDR3 here is CASSPQLAGALLSSYNEQFF. In DNA form, the CDR3 reads TGTGCCAGCAGCCCACAACTAGCGGGGGCCCTCCTAAGCTCCTACAATGAGCAGTTCTTC. V usage is TRBV3-1 and J usage is TRBJ2-1, with 11 bases lining up with TRBD2. With V trimmed by 4 bases and J by 0 bases, 14 bases remained unmatched. This CDR3 has 20 amino acids. Germline V gene data show CDR1 as LGHDT and CDR2 as YNNKEL (reference sequence).

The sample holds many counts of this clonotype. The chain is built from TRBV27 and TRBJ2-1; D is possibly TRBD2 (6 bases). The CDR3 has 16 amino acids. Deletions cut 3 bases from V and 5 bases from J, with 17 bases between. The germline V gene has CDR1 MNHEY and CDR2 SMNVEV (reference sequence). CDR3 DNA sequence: TGTGCCAGCAGTTTGAGTTTTCTCGGGGGAAACAATGAGCAGTTCTTC. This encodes CASSLSFLGGNNEQFF.

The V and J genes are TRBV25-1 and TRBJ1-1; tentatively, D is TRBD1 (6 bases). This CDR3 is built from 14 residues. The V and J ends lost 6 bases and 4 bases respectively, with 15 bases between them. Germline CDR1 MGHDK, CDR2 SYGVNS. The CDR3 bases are TGTGCCAGCAGAAAGACAGGTTTAAGCACTGAAGCTTTCTTT. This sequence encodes CASRKTGLSTEAFF. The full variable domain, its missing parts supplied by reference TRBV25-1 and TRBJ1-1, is EADIYQTPRYLVIGTGKKITLECSQTMGHDKMYWYQQDPGMELHLIHYSYGVNSTEKGDLSSESTVSRIRTEHFPLTLESARPSHTSQYLCASRKTGLSTEAFFGQGTRLTVV.

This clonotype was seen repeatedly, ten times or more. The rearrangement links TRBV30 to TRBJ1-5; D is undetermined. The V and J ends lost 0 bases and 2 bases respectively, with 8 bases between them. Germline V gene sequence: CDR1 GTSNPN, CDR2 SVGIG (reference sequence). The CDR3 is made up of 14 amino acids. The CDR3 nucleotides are TGTGCCTGGAGTGTCGAAGGTGGCAATCAGCCCCAGCATTTT. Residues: CAWSVEGGNQPQHF. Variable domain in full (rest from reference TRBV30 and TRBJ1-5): SQTIHQWPATLVQPVGSPLSLECTVEGTSNPNLYWYRQAAGRGLQLLFYSVGIGQISSEVPQNLSASRPQDRQFILSSKKLLLSDSGFYLCAWSVEGGNQPQHFGDGTRLSIL.

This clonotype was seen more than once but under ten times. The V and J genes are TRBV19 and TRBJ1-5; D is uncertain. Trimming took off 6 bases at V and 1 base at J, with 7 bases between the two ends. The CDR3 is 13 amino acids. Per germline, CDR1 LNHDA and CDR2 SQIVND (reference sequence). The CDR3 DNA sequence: TGTGCCAGTAGGACAAGGAGCAATCAGCCCCAGCATTTT. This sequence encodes CASRTRSNQPQHF. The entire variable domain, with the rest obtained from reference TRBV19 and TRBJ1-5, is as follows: DGGITQSPKYLFRKEGQNVTLSCEQNLNHDAMYWYRQDPGQGLRLIYYSQIVNDFQKGDIAEGYSVSREKKESFPLTVTSAQKNPTAFYLCASRTRSNQPQHFGDGTRLSIL.

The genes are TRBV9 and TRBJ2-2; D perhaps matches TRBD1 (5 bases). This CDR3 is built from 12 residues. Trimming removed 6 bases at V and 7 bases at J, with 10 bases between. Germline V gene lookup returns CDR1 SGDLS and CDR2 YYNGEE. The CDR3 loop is CASNLGVGELFF. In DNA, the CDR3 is TGTGCCAGCAACCTAGGGGTCGGGGAGCTGTTTTTT.

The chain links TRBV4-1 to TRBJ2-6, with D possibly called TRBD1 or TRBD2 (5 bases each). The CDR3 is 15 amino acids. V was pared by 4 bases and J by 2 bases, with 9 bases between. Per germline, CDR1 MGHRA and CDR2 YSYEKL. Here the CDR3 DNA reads TGCGCCAGCAGCCCCCTGGGGGCTGGGGCCAACGTCCTGACTTTC. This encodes CASSPLGAGANVLTF.

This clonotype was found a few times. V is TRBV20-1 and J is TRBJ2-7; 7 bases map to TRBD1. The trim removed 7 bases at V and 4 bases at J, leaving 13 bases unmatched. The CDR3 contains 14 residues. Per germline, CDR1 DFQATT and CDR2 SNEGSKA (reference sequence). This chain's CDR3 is CSVSSRGQGYEQYF. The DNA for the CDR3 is TGCAGTGTCTCGTCGAGGGGGCAGGGGTACGAGCAGTACTTC.

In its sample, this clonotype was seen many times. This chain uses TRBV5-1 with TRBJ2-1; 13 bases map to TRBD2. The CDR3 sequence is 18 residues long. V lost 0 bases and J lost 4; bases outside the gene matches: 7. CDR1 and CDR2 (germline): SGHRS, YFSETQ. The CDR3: CASSLAWTSGSVYNEQFF. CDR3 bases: TGCGCCAGCAGCTTGGCTTGGACTAGCGGGAGTGTATACAATGAGCAGTTCTTC.

The CDR3 nucleotides read TGTGCCACCAGCAGAGCCTACAGGGGCGGGGATTCACCCCTCCACTTT. This gives the protein CATSRAYRGGDSPLHF. The chain has TRBV15 and TRBJ1-6; 7 bases are a match to TRBD1. CDR3 length equals 16 residues. After removal of 1 base from V and 8 bases from J, the junction contained 8 bases not matched to a gene. CDR1 is LNHNV and CDR2 is YYDKDF in the germline V gene (reference sequence).

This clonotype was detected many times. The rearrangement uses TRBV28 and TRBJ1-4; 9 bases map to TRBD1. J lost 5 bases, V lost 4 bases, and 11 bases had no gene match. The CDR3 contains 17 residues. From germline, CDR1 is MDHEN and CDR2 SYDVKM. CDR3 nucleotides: TGTGCCAGCAGTTCACCTACAGGGGGCCTGGGGAATGAAAAACTGTTTTTT. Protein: CASSSPTGGLGNEKLFF.

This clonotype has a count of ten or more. DNA for the CDR3: TGTGCCAGCAGTGGACTGGCTAATGAAAAACTGTTTTTT. Encoded protein: CASSGLANEKLFF. This chain uses TRBV6-1 with TRBJ1-4; D not resolved. V lost 4 bases to trimming and J lost 3 bases, with 6 bases between them. In germline, CDR1 is MNHNS, CDR2 SASEGT. The CDR3 consists of 13 residues.

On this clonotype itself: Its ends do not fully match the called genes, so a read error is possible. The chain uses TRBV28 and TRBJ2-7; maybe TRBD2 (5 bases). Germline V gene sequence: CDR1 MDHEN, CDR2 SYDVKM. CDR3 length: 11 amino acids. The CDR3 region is CASEGIYEQCF. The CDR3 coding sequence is TGTGCCAGCGAGGGAATCTACGAGCAGTGCTTC.

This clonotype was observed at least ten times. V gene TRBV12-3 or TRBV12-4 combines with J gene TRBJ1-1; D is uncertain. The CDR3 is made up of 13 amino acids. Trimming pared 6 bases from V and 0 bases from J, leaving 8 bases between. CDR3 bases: TGTGCCAGCAGGATAACAGTGAACACTGAAGCTTTCTTT. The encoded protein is CASRITVNTEAFF.

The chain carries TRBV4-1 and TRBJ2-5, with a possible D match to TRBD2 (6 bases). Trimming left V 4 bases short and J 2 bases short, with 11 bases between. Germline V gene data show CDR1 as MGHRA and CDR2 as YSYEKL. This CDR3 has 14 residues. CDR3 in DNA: TGCGCCAGCAGCCTCTTCCGGGAGCAAGAGACCCAGTACTTC. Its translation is CASSLFREQETQYF.

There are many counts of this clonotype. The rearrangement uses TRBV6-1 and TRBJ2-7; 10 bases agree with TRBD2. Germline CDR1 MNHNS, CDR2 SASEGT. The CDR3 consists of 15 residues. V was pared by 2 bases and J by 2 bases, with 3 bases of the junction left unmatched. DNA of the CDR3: TGTGCCAGCAGTGAACTAGCGGGAGAAGCCTACGAGCAGTACTTC. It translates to CASSELAGEAYEQYF.